One sample yielded the 9 T cell receptor beta chains listed below, sequenced in a study of regulatory T cells in long-lasting Graves disease. According to the study, TCR beta libraries were built with iRepertoire HTBI primers and CDR3-region Arm-PCR. TCRdb ran MiXCR on the multiplex PCR reads and lists one entry per CDR3 protein. Among 400,000 to 600,000 distinct CDR3 sequences, around a fifth were seen once, and the ten largest hold 7% to 9%. Time point here: persistent/refractory GD, antithyroid drugs over 5 years with positive TRAb. Researchers made the TCR library from RNA that was extracted from PBMCs. Here the sequenced sample was peripheral blood mononuclear cells (PBMCs), taken when the disease was refractory, from a patient treated with antithyroid drugs. Receptors were obtained from a female donor with Graves disease.

This chain connects TRBV7-2 to TRBJ2-2; the D is unclear. The CDR3 runs to 13 residues. Looked up from germline, CDR1 is SGHTA and CDR2 is FQGNSA. Trimming removed 1 base from V and 9 bases from J, with 9 bases in between. The chain's CDR3 is CASSLGNHRELFF. The CDR3 coding sequence is TGTGCCAGCAGCTTAGGGAATCACCGGGAGCTGTTTTTT.

This clonotype was recorded many times. The gene calls are TRBV20-1 and TRBJ1-6; D unresolved. The CDR3 has 16 residues. The V end was cut by 1 base, the J end by 4 bases, with 14 bases between. Germline values: CDR1 DFQATT, CDR2 SNEGSKA (reference sequence). CDR3 DNA: TGCAGTGCTAGAGTTTGGCAGGAGACTTATAATTCACCCCTCCACTTT. As protein: CSARVWQETYNSPLHF.

This clonotype was observed at least ten times. The genes are TRBV19 and TRBJ1-2, with D hard to call. Between the trimmed V and J ends, which lost 7 bases and 4 bases, there was a span of 16 bases. Germline-derived CDR1 and CDR2 are LNHDA and SQIVND (reference sequence). The CDR3 extends over 14 amino acids. The CDR3 nucleotides read TGTGCCAGTAAGGTTGGCCAGGCTTTCTATGGCTACACCTTC. Its protein product is CASKVGQAFYGYTF.

V usage is TRBV29-1 and J usage is TRBJ1-1; D not certain. The CDR3 contains 13 residues. Germline CDR1 is SQVTM and CDR2 is ANQGSEA. The V and J ends lost 4 bases and 5 bases respectively, with 14 bases between them. CDR3 in DNA: TGCAGCGTTGCAGGCCGCGTTGTGACTGAAGCTTTCTTT. Translating it yields CSVAGRVVTEAFF. Variable domain in full (rest from reference TRBV29-1 and TRBJ1-1): SAVISQKPSRDICQRGTSLTIQCQVDSQVTMMFWYRQQPGQSLTLIATANQGSEATYESGFVIDKFPISRPNLTFSTLTVSNMSPEDSSIYLCSVAGRVVTEAFFGQGTRLTVV.

The chain recombines TRBV29-1 with TRBJ1-1; no firm D call. Looked up from germline, CDR1 is SQVTM and CDR2 is ANQGSEA. Deletions cut 7 bases from V and 7 bases from J, with 16 bases between. The CDR3 contains 12 residues. The CDR3 is CSALVGGNEAFF. The CDR3 coding sequence is TGCAGCGCCCTAGTAGGCGGAAATGAAGCTTTCTTT.

The sample holds many counts of this clonotype. This chain links TRBV28 with TRBJ1-5, with D uncertain. CDR1 MDHEN and CDR2 SYDVKM come from the germline V gene. The CDR3 contains 13 residues. Trimming stripped 4 bases from V and 6 bases from J, with 10 bases between. CDR3 sequence: CASSSSDPQPQHF. CDR3 in DNA: TGTGCCAGCAGTTCATCTGACCCTCAGCCCCAGCATTTT.

This clonotype was seen repeatedly, ten times or more. The gene calls are TRBV11-3 and TRBJ1-1, with D possibly being TRBD1 (5 bases). The CDR3 runs to 15 residues. From germline, CDR1 is SGHNT and CDR2 YENEEA. V was shortened by 0 bases and J by 1 base, with 9 bases between the two germline ends. CDR3 protein: CASSLEFDRNTEAFF. For the CDR3, the DNA is TGTGCCAGCAGCTTAGAATTCGACAGGAACACTGAAGCTTTCTTT.

The rearrangement uses TRBV20-1 and TRBJ2-7; 12 bases map to TRBD1. Germline CDR1 is DFQATT and CDR2 is SNEGSKA (reference sequence). After removal of 5 bases from V and 5 bases from J, the junction contained 4 bases not matched to a gene. The length of the CDR3 is 13 residues. The CDR3 region is CSAPGTGGHEQYF. The CDR3 DNA is TGCAGTGCTCCCGGGACAGGGGGCCACGAGCAGTACTTC.

The chain has TRBV4-1 and TRBJ2-2; 10 bases are a match to TRBD2. This CDR3 is 17 amino acids long. Per germline, CDR1 MGHRA and CDR2 YSYEKL. V shed 0 bases and J 3 bases; nucleotides not matched to a gene: 4. CDR3 sequence (DNA): TGCGCCAGCAGCCAAGATGCTAGCGGGGGATACACCGGGGAGCTGTTTTTT. Protein sequence: CASSQDASGGYTGELFF.